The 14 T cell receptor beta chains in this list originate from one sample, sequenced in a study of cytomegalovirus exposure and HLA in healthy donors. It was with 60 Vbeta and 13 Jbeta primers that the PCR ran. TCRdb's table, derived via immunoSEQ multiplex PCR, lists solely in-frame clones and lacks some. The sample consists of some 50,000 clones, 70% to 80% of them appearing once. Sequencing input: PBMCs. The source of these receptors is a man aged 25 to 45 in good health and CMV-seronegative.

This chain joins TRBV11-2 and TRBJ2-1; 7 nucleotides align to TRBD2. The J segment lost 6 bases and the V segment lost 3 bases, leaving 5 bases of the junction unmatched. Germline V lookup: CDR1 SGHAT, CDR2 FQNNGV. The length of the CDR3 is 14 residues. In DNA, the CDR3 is TGTGCCAGCAGCTTGCGGGAGACCCTCAATGAGCAGTTCTTC. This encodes CASSLRETLNEQFF.

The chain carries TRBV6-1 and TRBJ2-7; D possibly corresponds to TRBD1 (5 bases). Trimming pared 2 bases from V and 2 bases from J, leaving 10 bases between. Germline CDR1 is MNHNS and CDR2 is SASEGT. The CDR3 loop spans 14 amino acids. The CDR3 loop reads CASSELGRAYEQYF. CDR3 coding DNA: TGTGCCAGCAGTGAACTCGGCAGGGCCTACGAGCAGTACTTC.

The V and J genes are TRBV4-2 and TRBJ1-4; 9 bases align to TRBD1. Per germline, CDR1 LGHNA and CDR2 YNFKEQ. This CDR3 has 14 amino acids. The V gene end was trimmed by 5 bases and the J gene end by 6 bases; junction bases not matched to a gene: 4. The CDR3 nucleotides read TGTGCCAGCAGCAATGACAGGGGGGATGAAAAACTGTTTTTT. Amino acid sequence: CASSNDRGDEKLFF.

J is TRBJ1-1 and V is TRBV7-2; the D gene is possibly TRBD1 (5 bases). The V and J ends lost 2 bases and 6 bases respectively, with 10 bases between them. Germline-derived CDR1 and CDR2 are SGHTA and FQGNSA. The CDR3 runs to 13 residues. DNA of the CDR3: TGTGCCAGCAGCTTATCCTCCAGGGCTGAAGCTTTCTTT. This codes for CASSLSSRAEAFF.

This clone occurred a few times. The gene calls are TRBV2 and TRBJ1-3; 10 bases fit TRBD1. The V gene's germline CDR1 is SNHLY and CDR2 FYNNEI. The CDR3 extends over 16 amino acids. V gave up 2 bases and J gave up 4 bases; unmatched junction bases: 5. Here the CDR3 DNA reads TGTGCCAGCAGTGAATCTGGGACAGGGGTAGGAAACACCATATATTTT. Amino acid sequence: CASSESGTGVGNTIYF.

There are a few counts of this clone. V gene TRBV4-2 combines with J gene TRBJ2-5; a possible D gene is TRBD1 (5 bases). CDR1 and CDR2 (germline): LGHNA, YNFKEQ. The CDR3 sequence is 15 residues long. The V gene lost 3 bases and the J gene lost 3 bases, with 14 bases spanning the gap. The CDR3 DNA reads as TGTGCCAGCAGCCAGGATACAGGTAGGGAAGAGACCCAGTACTTC. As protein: CASSQDTGREETQYF.

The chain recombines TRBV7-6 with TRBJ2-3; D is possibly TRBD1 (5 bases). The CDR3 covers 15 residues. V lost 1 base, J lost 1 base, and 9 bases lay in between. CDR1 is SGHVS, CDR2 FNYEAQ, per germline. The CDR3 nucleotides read TGTGCCAGCAGCTTAGAGGGGTATGGCACAGATACGCAGTATTTT. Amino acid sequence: CASSLEGYGTDTQYF.

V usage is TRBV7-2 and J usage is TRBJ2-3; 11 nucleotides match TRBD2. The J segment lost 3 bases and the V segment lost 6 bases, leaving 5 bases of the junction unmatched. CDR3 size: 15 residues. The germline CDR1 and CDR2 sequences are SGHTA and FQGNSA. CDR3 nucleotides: TGTGCCAGCAGGCGGACTAGCGGGTTAACAGATACGCAGTATTTT. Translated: CASRRTSGLTDTQYF.

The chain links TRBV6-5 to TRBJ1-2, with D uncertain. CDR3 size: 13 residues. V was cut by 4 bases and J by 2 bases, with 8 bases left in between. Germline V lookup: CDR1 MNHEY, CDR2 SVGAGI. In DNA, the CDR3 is TGTGCCAGCAGTTCGACAACAAACTATGGCTACACCTTC. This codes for CASSSTTNYGYTF.

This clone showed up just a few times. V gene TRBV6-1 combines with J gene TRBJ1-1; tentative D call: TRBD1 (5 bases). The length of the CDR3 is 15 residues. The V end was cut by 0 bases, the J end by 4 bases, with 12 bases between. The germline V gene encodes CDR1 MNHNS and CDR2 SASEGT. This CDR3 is CASSEAGGLGTEAFF. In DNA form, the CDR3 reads TGTGCCAGCAGTGAAGCGGGGGGATTGGGCACTGAAGCTTTCTTT.

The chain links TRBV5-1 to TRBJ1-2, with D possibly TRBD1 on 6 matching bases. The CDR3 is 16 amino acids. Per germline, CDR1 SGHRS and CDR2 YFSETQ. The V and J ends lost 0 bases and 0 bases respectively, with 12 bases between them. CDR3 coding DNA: TGCGCCAGCAGCTTGGAGGGGGTAGGAGCTAACTATGGCTACACCTTC. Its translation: CASSLEGVGANYGYTF. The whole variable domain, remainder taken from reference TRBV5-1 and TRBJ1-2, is KAGVTQTPRYLIKTRGQQVTLSCSPISGHRSVSWYQQTPGQGLQFLFEYFSETQRNKGNFPGRFSGRQFSNSRSEMNVSTLELGDSALYLCASSLEGVGANYGYTFGSGTRLTVV.

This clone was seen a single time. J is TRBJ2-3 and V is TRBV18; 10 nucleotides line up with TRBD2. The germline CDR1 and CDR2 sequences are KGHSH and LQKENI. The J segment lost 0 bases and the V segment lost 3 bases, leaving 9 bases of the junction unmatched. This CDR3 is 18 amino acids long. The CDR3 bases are TGTGCCAGCTCACCGTTAGCGGGAGGCCCCCCTAGCACAGATACGCAGTATTTT. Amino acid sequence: CASSPLAGGPPSTDTQYF.

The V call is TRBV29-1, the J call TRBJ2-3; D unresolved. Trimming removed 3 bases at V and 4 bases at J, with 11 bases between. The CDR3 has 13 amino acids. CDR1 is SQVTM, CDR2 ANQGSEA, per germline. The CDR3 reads CSVEKVVADTQYF. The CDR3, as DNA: TGCAGCGTTGAGAAAGTAGTCGCAGATACGCAGTATTTT.

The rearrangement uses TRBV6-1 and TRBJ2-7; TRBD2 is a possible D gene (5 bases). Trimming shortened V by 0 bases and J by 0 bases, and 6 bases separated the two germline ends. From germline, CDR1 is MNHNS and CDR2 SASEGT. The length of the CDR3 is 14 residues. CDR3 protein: CASSEAGSSYEQYF. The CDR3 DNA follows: TGTGCCAGCAGTGAAGCGGGGAGCTCCTACGAGCAGTACTTC.